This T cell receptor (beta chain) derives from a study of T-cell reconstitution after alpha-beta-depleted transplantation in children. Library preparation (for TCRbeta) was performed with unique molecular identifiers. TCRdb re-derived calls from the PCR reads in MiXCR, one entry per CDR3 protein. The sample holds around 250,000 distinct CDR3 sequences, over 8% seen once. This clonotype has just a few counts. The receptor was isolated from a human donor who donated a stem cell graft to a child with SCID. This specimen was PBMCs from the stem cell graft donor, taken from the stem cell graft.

CDR3 DNA sequence: TGCGCCAGCAGCGGGGGACTGAGCTCCTACGAGCAGTACTTC. It is translated as CASSGGLSSYEQYF. The chain joins TRBV5-1 to TRBJ2-7; D might be TRBD2 (6 bases). The length of the CDR3 is 14 residues. CDR1 SGHRS and CDR2 YFSETQ come from the germline V gene. V was clipped by 4 bases and J by 0 bases, with 11 bases between them.